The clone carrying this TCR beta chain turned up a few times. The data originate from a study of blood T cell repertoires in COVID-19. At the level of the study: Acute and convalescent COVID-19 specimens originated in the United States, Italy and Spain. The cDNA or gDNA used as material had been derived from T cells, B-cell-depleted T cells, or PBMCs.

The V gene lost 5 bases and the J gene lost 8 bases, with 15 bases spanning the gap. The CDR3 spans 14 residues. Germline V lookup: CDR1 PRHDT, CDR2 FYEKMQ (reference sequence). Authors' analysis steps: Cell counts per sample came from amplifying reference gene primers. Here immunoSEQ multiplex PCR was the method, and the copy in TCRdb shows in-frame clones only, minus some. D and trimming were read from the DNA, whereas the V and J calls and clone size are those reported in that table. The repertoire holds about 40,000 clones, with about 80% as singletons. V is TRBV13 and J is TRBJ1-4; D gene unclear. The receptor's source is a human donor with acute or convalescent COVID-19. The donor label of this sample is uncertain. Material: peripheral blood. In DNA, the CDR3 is TGTGCCAGCAGCGCCATGGACCGGAGGGAAAAACTGTTTTTT. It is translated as CASSAMDRREKLFF.